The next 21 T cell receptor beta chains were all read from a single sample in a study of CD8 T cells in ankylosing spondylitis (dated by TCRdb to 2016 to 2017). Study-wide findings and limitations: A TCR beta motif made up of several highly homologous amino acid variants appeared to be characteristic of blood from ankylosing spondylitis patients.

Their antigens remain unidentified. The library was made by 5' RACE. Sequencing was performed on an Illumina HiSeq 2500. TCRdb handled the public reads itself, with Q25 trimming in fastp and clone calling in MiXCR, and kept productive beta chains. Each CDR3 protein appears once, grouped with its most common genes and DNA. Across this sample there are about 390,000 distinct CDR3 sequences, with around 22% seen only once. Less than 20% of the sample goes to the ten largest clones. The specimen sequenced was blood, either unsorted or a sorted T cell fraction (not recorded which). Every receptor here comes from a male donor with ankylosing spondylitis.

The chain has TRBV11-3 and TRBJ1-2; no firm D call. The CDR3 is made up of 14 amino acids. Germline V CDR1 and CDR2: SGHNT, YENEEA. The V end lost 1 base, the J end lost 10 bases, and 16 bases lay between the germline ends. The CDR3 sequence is CASSLVSSLVPYTF. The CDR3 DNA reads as TGTGCCAGCAGCTTAGTTTCCAGCCTCGTCCCCTACACCTTC.

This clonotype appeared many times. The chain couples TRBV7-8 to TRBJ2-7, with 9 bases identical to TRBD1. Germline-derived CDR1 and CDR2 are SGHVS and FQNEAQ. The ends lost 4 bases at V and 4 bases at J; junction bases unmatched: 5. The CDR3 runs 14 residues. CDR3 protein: CASSSRTGEYEQYF. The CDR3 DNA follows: TGTGCCAGCAGCTCTCGGACAGGGGAATACGAGCAGTACTTC.

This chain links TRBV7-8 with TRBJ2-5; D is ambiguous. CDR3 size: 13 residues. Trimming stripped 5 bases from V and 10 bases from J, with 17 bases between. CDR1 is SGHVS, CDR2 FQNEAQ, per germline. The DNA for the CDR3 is TGTGCCAGCAGCCCCATTCAACTCGGCGTCCAGTACTTC. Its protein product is CASSPIQLGVQYF.

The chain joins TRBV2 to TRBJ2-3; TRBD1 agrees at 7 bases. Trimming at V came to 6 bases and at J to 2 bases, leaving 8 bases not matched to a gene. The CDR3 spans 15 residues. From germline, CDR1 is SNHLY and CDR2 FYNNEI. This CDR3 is CASSLGQLTTDTQYF. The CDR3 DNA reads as TGTGCCAGCAGCCTGGGACAGCTCACCACAGATACGCAGTATTTT.

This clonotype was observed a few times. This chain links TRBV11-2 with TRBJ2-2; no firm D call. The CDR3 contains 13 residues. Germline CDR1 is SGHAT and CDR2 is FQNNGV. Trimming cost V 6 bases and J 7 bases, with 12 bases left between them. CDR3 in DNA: TGTGCCAGCAGAGTAGGGCCGAGCGGGGAGCTGTTTTTT. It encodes CASRVGPSGELFF.

The CDR3 region is CSARATSSGKNIQYF. In DNA, the CDR3 is TGCAGTGCTCGAGCGACGAGTAGTGGCAAAAACATTCAGTACTTC. The rearrangement links TRBV20-1 to TRBJ2-4; D not certain. CDR1 is DFQATT and CDR2 is SNEGSKA in the germline V gene (reference sequence). The CDR3 length is 15 residues. Between the trimmed V and J ends, which lost 5 bases and 3 bases, there was a span of 17 bases.

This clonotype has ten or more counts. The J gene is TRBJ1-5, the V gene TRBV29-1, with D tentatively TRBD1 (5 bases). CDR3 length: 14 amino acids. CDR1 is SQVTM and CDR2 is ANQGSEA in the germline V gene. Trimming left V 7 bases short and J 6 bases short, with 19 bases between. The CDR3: CSASSSGMGQPQHF. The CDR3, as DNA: TGCAGCGCGTCTTCCTCAGGGATGGGTCAGCCCCAGCATTTT.

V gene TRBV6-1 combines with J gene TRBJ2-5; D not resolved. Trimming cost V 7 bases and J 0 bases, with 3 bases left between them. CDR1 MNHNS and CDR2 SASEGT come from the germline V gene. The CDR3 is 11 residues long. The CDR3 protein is CASMDQETQYF. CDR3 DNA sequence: TGTGCCAGCATGGACCAAGAGACCCAGTACTTC.

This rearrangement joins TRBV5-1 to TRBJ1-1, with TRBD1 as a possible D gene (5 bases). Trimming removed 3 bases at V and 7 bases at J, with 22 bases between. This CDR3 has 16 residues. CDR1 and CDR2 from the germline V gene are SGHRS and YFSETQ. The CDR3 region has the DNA TGCGCCAGCAGCTCGGGAAGAGGGGCCCACTTAGGTGAAGCTTTCTTT. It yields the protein CASSSGRGAHLGEAFF.

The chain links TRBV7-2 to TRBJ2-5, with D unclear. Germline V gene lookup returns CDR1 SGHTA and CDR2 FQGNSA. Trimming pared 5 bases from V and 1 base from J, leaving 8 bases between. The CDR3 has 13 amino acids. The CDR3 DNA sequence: TGTGCCAGCAGCCCCATGACCCAAGAGACCCAGTACTTC. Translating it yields CASSPMTQETQYF.

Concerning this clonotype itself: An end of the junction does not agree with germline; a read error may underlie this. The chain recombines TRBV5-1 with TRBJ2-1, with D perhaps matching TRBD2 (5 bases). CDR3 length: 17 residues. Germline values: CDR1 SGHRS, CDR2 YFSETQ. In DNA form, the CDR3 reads TGCGTCAGCAGCTTCGCTTATAGCGAGAGCTCCTACAATGAGCAGTTCTTC. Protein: CVSSFAYSESSYNEQFF.

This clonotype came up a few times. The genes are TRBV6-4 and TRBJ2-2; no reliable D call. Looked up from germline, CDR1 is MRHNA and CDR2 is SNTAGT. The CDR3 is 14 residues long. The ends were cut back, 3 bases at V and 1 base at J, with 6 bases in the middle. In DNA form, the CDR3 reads TGTGCCAGCAGTGAAATGGGGAACACCGGGGAGCTGTTTTTT. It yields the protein CASSEMGNTGELFF.

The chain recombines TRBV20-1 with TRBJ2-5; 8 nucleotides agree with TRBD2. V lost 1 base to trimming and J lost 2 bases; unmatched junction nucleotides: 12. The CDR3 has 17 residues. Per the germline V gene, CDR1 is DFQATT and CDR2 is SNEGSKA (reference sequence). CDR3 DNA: TGCAGTGCTAGAGGCACCGTCCCTAGCGGGCAACAAGAGACCCAGTACTTC. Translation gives CSARGTVPSGQQETQYF.

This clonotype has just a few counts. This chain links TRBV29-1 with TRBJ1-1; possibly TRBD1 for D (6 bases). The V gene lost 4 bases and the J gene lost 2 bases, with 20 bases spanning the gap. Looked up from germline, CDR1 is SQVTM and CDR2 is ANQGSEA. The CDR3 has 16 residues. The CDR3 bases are TGCAGCGTTGCTCCCAGGGGCTACAAGAGTAACACTGAAGCTTTCTTT. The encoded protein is CSVAPRGYKSNTEAFF.

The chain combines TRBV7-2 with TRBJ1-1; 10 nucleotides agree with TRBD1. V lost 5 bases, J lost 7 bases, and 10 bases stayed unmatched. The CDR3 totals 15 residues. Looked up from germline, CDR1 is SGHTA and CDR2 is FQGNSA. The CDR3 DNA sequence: TGTGCCAGCAGCCTCCAGACAGGGGGCGAAAGTGAAGCTTTCTTT. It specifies CASSLQTGGESEAFF.

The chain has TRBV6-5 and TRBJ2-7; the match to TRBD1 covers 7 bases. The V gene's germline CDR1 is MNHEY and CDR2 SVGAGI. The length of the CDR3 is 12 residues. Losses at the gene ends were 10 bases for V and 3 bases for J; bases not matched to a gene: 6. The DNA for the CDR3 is TGTGCCACCAAGACAGGGTACTACGAGCAGTACTTC. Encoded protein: CATKTGYYEQYF.

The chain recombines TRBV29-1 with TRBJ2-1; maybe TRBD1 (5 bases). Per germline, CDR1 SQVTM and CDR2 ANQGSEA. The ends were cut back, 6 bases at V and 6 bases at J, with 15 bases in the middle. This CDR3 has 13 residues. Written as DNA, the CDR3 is TGCAGCGTCGCCAGGGAAGTTGGCAATGAGCAGTTCTTC. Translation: CSVAREVGNEQFF.

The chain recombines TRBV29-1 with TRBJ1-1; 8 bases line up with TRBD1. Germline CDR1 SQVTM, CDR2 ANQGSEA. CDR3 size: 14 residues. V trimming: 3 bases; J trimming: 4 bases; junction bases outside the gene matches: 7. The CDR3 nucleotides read TGCAGCGTTGATAAGGGTGGGACAGGCACTGAAGCTTTCTTT. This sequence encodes CSVDKGGTGTEAFF.

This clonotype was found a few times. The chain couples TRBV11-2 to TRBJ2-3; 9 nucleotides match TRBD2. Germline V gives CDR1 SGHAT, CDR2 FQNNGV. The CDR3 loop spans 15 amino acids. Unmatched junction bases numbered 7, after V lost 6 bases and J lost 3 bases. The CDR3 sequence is CASRIAGEATDTQYF. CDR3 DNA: TGTGCCAGCAGGATAGCGGGAGAAGCGACAGATACGCAGTATTTT.

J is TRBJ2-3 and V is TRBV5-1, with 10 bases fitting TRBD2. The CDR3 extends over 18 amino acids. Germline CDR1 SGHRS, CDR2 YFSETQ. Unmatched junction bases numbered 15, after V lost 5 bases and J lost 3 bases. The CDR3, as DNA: TGCGCCAGCAGTTCTAGCGGGAGTTTTCCCTCCGGTACAGATACGCAGTATTTT. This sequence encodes CASSSSGSFPSGTDTQYF.

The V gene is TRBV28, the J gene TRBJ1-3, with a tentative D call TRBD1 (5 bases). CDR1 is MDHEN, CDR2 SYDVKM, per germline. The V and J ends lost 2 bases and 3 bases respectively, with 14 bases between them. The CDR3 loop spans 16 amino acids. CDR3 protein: CASSLGIQGRGNTIYF. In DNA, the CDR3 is TGTGCCAGCAGTTTAGGGATTCAGGGACGTGGAAACACCATATATTTT.